Below, 17 T cell receptor beta chains from the same sample are listed, as sequenced in a study of cytomegalovirus exposure and HLA in healthy donors (dated by TCRdb to the late 2010s). Library creation used the immunoSEQ multiplex PCR assay. For the multiplex PCR, a mixture combining 60 forward primers for TCR Vbeta segments and 13 reverse primers for TCR Jbeta segments was used. TCRdb obtained this table from immuneACCESS and retained in-frame rearrangements with V and J assigned. These tables miss some clones; where compared with another copy, unresolved V genes account for less than half of the shortfall, and the remainder is unexplained. The sample data list 180,000 or so clones, and 80% to 90% of these were observed just once. Of the sample, roughly 8.8% falls within the top ten clones. Sequencing was done on a sample of PBMCs. Every receptor here comes from a man between 18 and 29 years old in good health and CMV-seropositive.

In its sample, this clone was seen a few times. The J gene is TRBJ1-6, the V gene TRBV6-6, with a weak D call TRBD1 (5 bases). The CDR3 has 15 amino acids. Germline values: CDR1 MNHNY, CDR2 SVGAGI (reference sequence). V was shortened by 1 base and J by 6 bases, with 10 bases between the two germline ends. CDR3 protein: CASSYLVRVNSPLHF. CDR3 DNA: TGTGCCAGCAGTTACTTGGTCAGGGTTAATTCACCCCTCCACTTT.

This chain connects TRBV5-1 to TRBJ1-2, with D tentatively TRBD1 (6 bases). Germline V gene lookup returns CDR1 SGHRS and CDR2 YFSETQ. The CDR3 consists of 14 residues. Trimming left V 1 base short and J 6 bases short, with 13 bases between. The CDR3, as DNA: TGCGCCAGCAGCTTGTATGGGGGCCCAGATGGCTACACCTTC. Protein product: CASSLYGGPDGYTF.

This rearrangement joins TRBV5-4 to TRBJ2-2; D gene uncertain. The germline V and J ends were trimmed by 4 bases and 1 base, with 8 bases remaining between them. Looked up from germline, CDR1 is SGHNT and CDR2 is YYREEE (reference sequence). The length of the CDR3 is 14 residues. The CDR3 region is CASSAQLNTGELFF. In DNA form, the CDR3 reads TGTGCCAGCAGCGCACAGTTGAACACCGGGGAGCTGTTTTTT. Based on the CDR3 plus reference TRBV5-4 and TRBJ2-2, the full variable domain is ETGVTQSPTHLIKTRGQQVTLRCSSQSGHNTVSWYQQALGQGPQFIFQYYREEENGRGNFPPRFSGLQFPNYSSELNVNALELDDSALYLCASSAQLNTGELFFGEGSRLTVL.

The CDR3 spells CASRGGVRGQNYGYTF. CDR3 in DNA: TGTGCCAGTAGGGGGGGTGTCAGGGGGCAGAACTATGGCTACACCTTC. The V call is TRBV19, the J call TRBJ1-2; 8 bases map to TRBD1. The CDR3 contains 16 residues. The trim removed 6 bases at V and 2 bases at J, leaving 11 bases unmatched. Germline CDR1 is LNHDA and CDR2 is SQIVND (reference sequence).

Here the CDR3 DNA reads TGTGCCAGCAGCGTAGACCTCCGGGACAGAAGGTCTGGGGCCAACGTCCTGACTTTC. This encodes CASSVDLRDRRSGANVLTF. The chain uses TRBV9 and TRBJ2-6; 7 bases fit TRBD1. V lost 0 bases, J lost 1 base, and 10 bases stayed unmatched. This CDR3 contains 19 residues. Germline CDR1 reads SGDLS; CDR2 reads YYNGEE. The entire variable domain, with the rest obtained from reference TRBV9 and TRBJ2-6, is as follows: DSGVTQTPKHLITATGQRVTLRCSPRSGDLSVYWYQQSLDQGLQFLIQYYNGEERAKGNILERFSAQQFPDLHSELNLSSLELGDSALYFCASSVDLRDRRSGANVLTFGAGSRLTVL.

J is TRBJ2-7 and V is TRBV5-4; 10 bases align to TRBD1. Trimming cost V 4 bases and J 3 bases; bases outside gene matches: 7. In germline, CDR1 is SGHNT, CDR2 YYREEE (reference sequence). The CDR3 sequence is 15 residues long. CDR3 nucleotide sequence: TGTGCCAGCAGCATCAGGACAGGGGGAGGCTACGAGCAGTACTTC. It codes for CASSIRTGGGYEQYF.

This clone turned up a few times. This chain links TRBV7-9 with TRBJ2-5; TRBD1 matches at 10 bases. The trim removed 1 base at V and 4 bases at J, leaving 6 bases unmatched. This CDR3 spans 16 amino acids. Per the germline V gene, CDR1 is SEHNR and CDR2 is FQNEAQ (reference sequence). Here the CDR3 reads CASSLERDRGPETQYF. In DNA, the CDR3 is TGTGCCAGCAGCTTAGAAAGGGACAGGGGACCAGAGACCCAGTACTTC.

This clone was seen once. The chain is built from TRBV30 and TRBJ1-1; 9 nucleotides align to TRBD1. The CDR3 spans 13 residues. Germline V gene data show CDR1 as GTSNPN and CDR2 as SVGIG (reference sequence). V trimming: 7 bases; J trimming: 4 bases; junction bases outside the gene matches: 7. The CDR3 sequence: CASADRGSTEAFF. CDR3 nucleotide sequence: TGTGCCTCCGCCGACAGGGGGTCCACTGAAGCTTTCTTT.

V usage is TRBV5-1 and J usage is TRBJ1-1, with D perhaps matching TRBD1 (6 bases). The V and J ends lost 6 bases and 10 bases respectively, with 13 bases between them. Per germline, CDR1 SGHRS and CDR2 YFSETQ. CDR3 size: 11 residues. The CDR3 loop reads CASNGVGGAFF. The CDR3, as DNA: TGCGCCAGCAACGGGGTAGGGGGAGCTTTCTTT. Full variable domain (remainder filled in from reference TRBV5-1 and TRBJ1-1): KAGVTQTPRYLIKTRGQQVTLSCSPISGHRSVSWYQQTPGQGLQFLFEYFSETQRNKGNFPGRFSGRQFSNSRSEMNVSTLELGDSALYLCASNGVGGAFFGQGTRLTVV.

The gene calls are TRBV9 and TRBJ2-5, with 10 bases that match TRBD1. Germline V gene sequence: CDR1 SGDLS, CDR2 YYNGEE. V shed 2 bases, J shed 5 bases, and the junction held 6 bases outside the gene matches. This CDR3 region has 15 residues. The chain's CDR3 is CASSVRQGAGETQYF. Here the CDR3 DNA reads TGTGCCAGCAGCGTTCGACAGGGGGCTGGGGAGACCCAGTACTTC. Using reference TRBV9 and TRBJ2-5 for the parts outside the CDR3, the full variable domain is DSGVTQTPKHLITATGQRVTLRCSPRSGDLSVYWYQQSLDQGLQFLIQYYNGEERAKGNILERFSAQQFPDLHSELNLSSLELGDSALYFCASSVRQGAGETQYFGPGTRLLVL.

The rearrangement joins TRBV4-2 to TRBJ2-7; D might be TRBD2 (6 bases). The V end lost 0 bases, the J end lost 4 bases, and 19 bases lay between the germline ends. The germline V gene has CDR1 LGHNA and CDR2 YNFKEQ. This CDR3 comprises 17 residues. CDR3 amino acids: CASSQDPRGSSLYEQYF. The CDR3 nucleotides are TGTGCCAGCAGCCAAGATCCCCGGGGGTCGAGTCTGTACGAGCAGTACTTC.

The chain has TRBV30 and TRBJ1-5; D not certain. Germline assignment: CDR1 GTSNPN and CDR2 SVGIG (reference sequence). The CDR3 covers 13 residues. Trimming pared 0 bases from V and 5 bases from J, leaving 8 bases between. In DNA form, the CDR3 reads TGTGCCTGGAGTGTCGCCGGTGATCAGCCCCAGCATTTT. Protein sequence: CAWSVAGDQPQHF. The entire variable domain, with the rest obtained from reference TRBV30 and TRBJ1-5, is as follows: SQTIHQWPATLVQPVGSPLSLECTVEGTSNPNLYWYRQAAGRGLQLLFYSVGIGQISSEVPQNLSASRPQDRQFILSSKKLLLSDSGFYLCAWSVAGDQPQHFGDGTRLSIL.

The chain links TRBV27 to TRBJ1-5; D remains ambiguous. The CDR3 runs 13 residues. Trimming removed 6 bases from V and 9 bases from J, with 15 bases in between. Looked up from germline, CDR1 is MNHEY and CDR2 is SMNVEV (reference sequence). CDR3 region: CASRLGVSGPQHF. In DNA form, the CDR3 reads TGTGCCAGCAGGCTCGGGGTGTCGGGGCCCCAGCATTTT.

This clone came up a few times. The rearrangement uses TRBV21-1 and TRBJ2-6; the table's D gene call, TRBD1, was not cross checked with the DNA. TRBV21-1 is recorded as a pseudogene. The CDR3 extends over 19 amino acids. CDR3 sequence reads: CASSKEWAALSSGANVLTF. CDR3 sequence (DNA): TGTGCCAGCAGCAAAGAATGGGCAGCTCTGAGCTCTGGGGCCAACGTCCTGACTTTC.

J is TRBJ2-7 and V is TRBV5-6; a possible D gene is TRBD2 (5 bases). Germline V gives CDR1 SGHDT, CDR2 YYEEEE. The length of the CDR3 is 14 residues. V was clipped by 2 bases and J by 1 base, with 10 bases between them. CDR3 sequence (DNA): TGTGCCAGCAGCTTCGGACTTCCTTCCTACGAGCAGTACTTC. Translation gives CASSFGLPSYEQYF.

This sequence joins TRBV14 and TRBJ1-2, with a tentative D call TRBD1 (6 bases). Deletions cut 2 bases from V and 4 bases from J, with 17 bases between. The CDR3 consists of 16 residues. Germline V gene lookup returns CDR1 SGHDN and CDR2 FVKESK. The CDR3 nucleotides are TGTGCCAGCAGCCAAAGGGGGACCCATTCTGTCTATGGCTACACCTTC. Encoded protein: CASSQRGTHSVYGYTF. The full variable domain, with the rest looked up from reference TRBV14 and TRBJ1-2, is EAGVTQFPSHSVIEKGQTVTLRCDPISGHDNLYWYRRVMGKEIKFLLHFVKESKQDESGMPNNRFLAERTGGTYSTLKVQPAELEDSGVYFCASSQRGTHSVYGYTFGSGTRLTVV.

This clone has only a few counts. The CDR3 loop is CASSLGTGAYQPQHF. As DNA, the CDR3 is TGTGCCAGCAGCCTTGGGACAGGGGCTTATCAGCCCCAGCATTTT. J is TRBJ1-5 and V is TRBV5-6; 10 nucleotides align to TRBD1. The CDR3 is made up of 15 amino acids. J lost 5 bases, V lost 4 bases, and 6 bases had no gene match. Germline CDR1 reads SGHDT; CDR2 reads YYEEEE.